The present TCR beta chain was sequenced within a study of T cell clonality in common variable immunodeficiency (dated by TCRdb to the mid-2010s). Study-wide findings and limitations: Even though DNA input was the same, control samples had an average of about 90,000 unique sequences each, compared with roughly 34,000 in CVID samples. Fewer deletions and N-nucleotide insertions were reportedly observed in CVID TCRbeta sequences, and highly modified clones with 13 or more V deletions were reportedly absent from CVID TCRbeta sequences. Correlations between repertoire features and clinical complications were limited by patient heterogeneity within the CVID cohort. According to the authors, finding the cause of the higher clonality in CVID would require sequencing the repertoires of T cell subpopulations. Compared with healthy controls, CVID subjects showed increased TCRbeta clonality (t-test p = 0.018), a feature most characteristic of about a third of subjects. CVID subjects shared fewer TCRbeta clones with each other than healthy controls did (p < 0.0001).

CVID was diagnosed by standard criteria: serum IgG, IgA and/or IgM reduced below normal range, plus specific antibody deficiency. A total of 45 or so subjects (around 15 female and 30 or so male; age range about 9 to 64 years, mean age roughly 40) were included in the CVID group. Most CVID patients and most healthy controls were of Caucasian heritage. At the time of study participation, every CVID subject had been on replacement immunoglobulin therapy for at least one year. At blood collection, none of the CVID subjects was ill or on immunomodulatory or immunosuppressive medication. Heparinized peripheral whole blood samples of roughly 5 to 8.5 ml were obtained from each donor. Genomic DNA from adults with common variable immune deficiency (CVID) and from healthy adult controls was used to sequence TCRbeta CDR3 repertoires. Diluted blood was density-centrifuged over Hypaque 1077 or Ficoll-Paque to isolate peripheral blood mononuclear cells. Genomic DNA was extracted from unsorted mononuclear cells by Qiagen column purification or by a centrifugation-based method.

For sequencing input, CVID and control samples contributed equivalent amounts of genomic DNA. For every sample, a 60 bp segment covering the rearranged TCRbeta CDR3 region was amplified and then sequenced. The immunoSEQ assay, a bias-corrected multiplex PCR with high-throughput sequencing, was employed for TCRbeta amplification. Per the source publication's procedure: Every unique nucleotide sequence was considered a clone and was annotated with V, D and J genes, copy number and frequency. Sequences were labeled productive if in frame, and non-productive if out of frame or containing stop codons. As previously described, Shannon's entropy was used to calculate clonality. The predicted amino acid sequences of productive clones were used to derive the mean CDR3 Kyte-Doolittle hydropathy. Scaled V gene usage was hierarchically clustered using Manhattan distance and complete linkage with the R hclust function. Sharing of clones by CDR3 amino acid sequence was evaluated by resampling 12 repertoires per group over 100 rounds. The repertoires were searched for 60 to 70 published EBV-specific TCRbeta sequences and 245 published CMV-specific TCRbeta sequences. A couple of CVID samples yielding fewer than 10,000 sequences were excluded from analysis, leaving approximately 40 CVID repertoires. Imported from immuneACCESS, the table was reduced by TCRdb to in-frame sequences with V and J called. These copies leave out some clones; in studies compared against another copy, an unresolved V gene accounts for under half, and the cause of the remainder is not known. V, J and clone size are those of that table, while D and trimming were read from the DNA. This sample is represented by 32,000 or so clones, with no singletons among them. The ten largest clones represent roughly 6.1% of the sample.

The cysteine opens and the phenylalanine closes a CDR3 of 14 amino acids. Shown are 33 bases from within the CDR3, in frame from base 1. Trimming takes 0 bases from V and 5 bases from J, and the germline ends sit 11 bases apart. CDR1 and CDR2, per the germline V gene, are SGHRS and YFSETQ. This clone has just a few counts. The specificity of this receptor is unknown. The CDR3 end lies 3 residues beyond the end of the read and is filled in from the germline J gene. The rearranged segments are TRBV5-1 and TRBJ1-1; the D gene is unclear. Sequencing was performed on peripheral blood mononuclear cells. The clonotype comes from a human donor with common variable immunodeficiency. The CDR3 protein: CASSLASSGTEAFF. The CDR3 bases that were read are TGCGCCAGCAGCTTGGCCAGCAGCGGGACTGAA.